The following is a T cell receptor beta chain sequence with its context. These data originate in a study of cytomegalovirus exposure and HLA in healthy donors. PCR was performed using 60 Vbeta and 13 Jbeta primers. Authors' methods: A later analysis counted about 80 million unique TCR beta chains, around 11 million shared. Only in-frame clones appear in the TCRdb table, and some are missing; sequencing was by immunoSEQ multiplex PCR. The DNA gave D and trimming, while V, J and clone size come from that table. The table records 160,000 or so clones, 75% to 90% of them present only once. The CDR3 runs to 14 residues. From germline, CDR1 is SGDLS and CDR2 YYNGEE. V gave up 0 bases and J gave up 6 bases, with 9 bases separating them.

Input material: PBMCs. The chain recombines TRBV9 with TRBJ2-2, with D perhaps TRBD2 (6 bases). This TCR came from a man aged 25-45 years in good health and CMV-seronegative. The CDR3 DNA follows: TGTGCCAGCAGCGTAGGTAGCGGCGCCGGGGAGCTGTTTTTT. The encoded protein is CASSVGSGAGELFF. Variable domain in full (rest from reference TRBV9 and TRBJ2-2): DSGVTQTPKHLITATGQRVTLRCSPRSGDLSVYWYQQSLDQGLQFLIQYYNGEERAKGNILERFSAQQFPDLHSELNLSSLELGDSALYFCASSVGSGAGELFFGEGSRLTVL.